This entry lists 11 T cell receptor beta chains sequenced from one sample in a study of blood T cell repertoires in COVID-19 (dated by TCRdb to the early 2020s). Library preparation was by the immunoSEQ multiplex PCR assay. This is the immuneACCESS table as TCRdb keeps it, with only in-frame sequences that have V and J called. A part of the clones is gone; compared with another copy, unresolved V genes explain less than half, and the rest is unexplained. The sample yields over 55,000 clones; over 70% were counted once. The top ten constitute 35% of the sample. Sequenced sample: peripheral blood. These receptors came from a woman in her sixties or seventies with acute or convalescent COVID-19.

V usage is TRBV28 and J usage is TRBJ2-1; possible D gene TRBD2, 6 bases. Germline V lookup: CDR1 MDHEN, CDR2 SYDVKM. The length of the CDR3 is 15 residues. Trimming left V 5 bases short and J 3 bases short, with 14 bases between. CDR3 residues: CASSNRERHYNEQFF. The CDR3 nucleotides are TGTGCCAGCAGTAATCGGGAGCGGCACTACAATGAGCAGTTCTTC.

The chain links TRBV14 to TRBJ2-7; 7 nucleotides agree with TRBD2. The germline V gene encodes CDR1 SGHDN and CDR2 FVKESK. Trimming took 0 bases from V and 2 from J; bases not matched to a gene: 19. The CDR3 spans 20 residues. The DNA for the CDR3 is TGTGCCAGCAGCCAAGATCGCCGCAGGGAGTCGCGGGGGTCGACCTACGAGCAGTACTTC. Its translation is CASSQDRRRESRGSTYEQYF.

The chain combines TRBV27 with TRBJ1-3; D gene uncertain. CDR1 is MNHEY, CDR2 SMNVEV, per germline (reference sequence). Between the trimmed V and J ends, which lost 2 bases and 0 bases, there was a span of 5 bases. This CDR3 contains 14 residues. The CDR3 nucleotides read TGTGCCAGCAGTTTAGGCCTCTCTGGAAACACCATATATTTT. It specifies CASSLGLSGNTIYF.

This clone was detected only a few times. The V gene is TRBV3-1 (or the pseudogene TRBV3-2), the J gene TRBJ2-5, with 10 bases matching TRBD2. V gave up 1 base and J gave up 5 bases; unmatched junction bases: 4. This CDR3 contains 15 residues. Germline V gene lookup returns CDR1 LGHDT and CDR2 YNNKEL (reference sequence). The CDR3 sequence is CASSQGSGGAETQYF. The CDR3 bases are TGTGCCAGCAGCCAAGGGAGCGGGGGGGCGGAGACCCAGTACTTC.

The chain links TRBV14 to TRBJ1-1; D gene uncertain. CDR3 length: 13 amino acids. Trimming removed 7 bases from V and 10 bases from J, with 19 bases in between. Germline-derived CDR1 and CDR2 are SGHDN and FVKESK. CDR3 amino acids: CASKPGGSIGAFF. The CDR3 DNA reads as TGTGCCAGCAAGCCTGGCGGCTCTATAGGAGCTTTCTTT.

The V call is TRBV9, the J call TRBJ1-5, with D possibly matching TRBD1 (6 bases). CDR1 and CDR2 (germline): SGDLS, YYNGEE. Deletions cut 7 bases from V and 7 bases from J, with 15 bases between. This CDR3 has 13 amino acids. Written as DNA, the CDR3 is TGTGCCAGCGGGGGGCAGGGAGGGCAGCCCCAGCATTTT. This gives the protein CASGGQGGQPQHF.

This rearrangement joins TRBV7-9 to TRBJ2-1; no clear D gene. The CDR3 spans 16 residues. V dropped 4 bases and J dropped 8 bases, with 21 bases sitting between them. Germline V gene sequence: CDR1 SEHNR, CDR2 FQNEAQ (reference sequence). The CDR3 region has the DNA TGTGCCAGCAGCTACCCACAGTCTACCTCTGGCGATGAGCAGTTCTTC. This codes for CASSYPQSTSGDEQFF.

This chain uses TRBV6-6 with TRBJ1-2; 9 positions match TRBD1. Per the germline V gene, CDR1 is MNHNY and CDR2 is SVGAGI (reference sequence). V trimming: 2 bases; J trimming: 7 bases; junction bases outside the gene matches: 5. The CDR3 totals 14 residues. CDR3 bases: TGTGCCAGCAGTTACGCACAGGGGGCTGGTGGCTACACCTTC. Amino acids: CASSYAQGAGGYTF.

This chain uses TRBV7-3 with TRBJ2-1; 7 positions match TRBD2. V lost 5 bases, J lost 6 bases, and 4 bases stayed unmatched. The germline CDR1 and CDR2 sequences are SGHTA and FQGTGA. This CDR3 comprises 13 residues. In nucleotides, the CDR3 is TGTGCCAGCAGCCCCGCGGGGGTCAATGAGCAGTTCTTC. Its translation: CASSPAGVNEQFF.

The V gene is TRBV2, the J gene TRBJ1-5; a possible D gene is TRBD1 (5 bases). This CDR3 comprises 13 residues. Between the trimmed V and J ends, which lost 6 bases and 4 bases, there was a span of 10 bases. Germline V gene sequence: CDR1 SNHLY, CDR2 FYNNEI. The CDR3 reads CASRWGVNQPQHF. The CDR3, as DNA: TGTGCCAGCAGGTGGGGGGTTAATCAGCCCCAGCATTTT.

In nucleotides, the CDR3 is TGTGCCAGCAGCCTCCGAAGCGGGCGACTTGAGCAGTACTTC. This sequence encodes CASSLRSGRLEQYF. The V and J genes are TRBV7-2 and TRBJ2-7, with a tentative D call TRBD2 (6 bases). CDR1 and CDR2 (germline): SGHTA, FQGNSA. The ends were cut back, 5 bases at V and 7 bases at J, with 18 bases in the middle. CDR3 size: 14 residues.